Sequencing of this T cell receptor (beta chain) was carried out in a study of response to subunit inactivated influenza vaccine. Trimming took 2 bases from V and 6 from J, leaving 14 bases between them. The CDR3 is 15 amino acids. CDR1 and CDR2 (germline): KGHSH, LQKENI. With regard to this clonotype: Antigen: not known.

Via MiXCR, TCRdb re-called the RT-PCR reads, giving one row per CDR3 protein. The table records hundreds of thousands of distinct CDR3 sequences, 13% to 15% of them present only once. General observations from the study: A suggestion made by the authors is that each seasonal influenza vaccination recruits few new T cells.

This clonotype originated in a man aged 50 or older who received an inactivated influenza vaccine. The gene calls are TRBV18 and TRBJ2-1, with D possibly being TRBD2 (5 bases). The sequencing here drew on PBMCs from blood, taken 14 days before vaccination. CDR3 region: CASSPKLESFNEQFF. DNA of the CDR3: TGTGCCAGCTCACCAAAACTAGAATCTTTCAATGAGCAGTTCTTC. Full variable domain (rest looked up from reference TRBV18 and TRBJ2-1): NAGVMQNPRHLVRRRGQEARLRCSPMKGHSHVYWYRQLPEEGLKFMVYLQKENIIDESGMPKERFSAEFPKEGPSILRIQQVVRGDSAAYFCASSPKLESFNEQFFGPGTRLTVL.